These 16 T cell receptor beta chains came from one sample sequenced in a study of shared clonotypes between healthy human individuals. The method was immunoSEQ multiplex PCR; TCRdb's version includes in-frame clones alone and lacks a portion of them. Of fewer than 650,000 clones in the sample, about three quarters were seen once. Sequenced: PBMCs. Source of these receptors: a woman between 40 and 55 years old in good health. Some clones in this sample may be carry-over from other donors' samples.

This chain uses TRBV4-2 with TRBJ1-5; weak D call: TRBD1 (6 bases). Germline CDR1 LGHNA, CDR2 YNFKEQ. The CDR3 runs 15 residues. Trimming removed 1 base at V and 5 bases at J, with 12 bases between. The CDR3 nucleotides are TGTGCCAGCAGCCAAGTCATGGGGGCAGATCAGCCCCAGCATTTT. Its protein product is CASSQVMGADQPQHF.

The CDR3 region is CASSPRPGTGGQEAFF. The CDR3 nucleotides read TGTGCCAGCTCACCCCGGCCGGGGACAGGGGGCCAAGAAGCTTTCTTT. The chain employs TRBV18 and TRBJ1-1, with 12 bases aligning to TRBD1. The V gene's germline CDR1 is KGHSH and CDR2 LQKENI. The CDR3 extends over 16 amino acids. The J segment lost 8 bases and the V segment lost 3 bases, leaving 10 bases of the junction unmatched. The full variable domain, with the rest looked up from reference TRBV18 and TRBJ1-1, is NAGVMQNPRHLVRRRGQEARLRCSPMKGHSHVYWYRQLPEEGLKFMVYLQKENIIDESGMPKERFSAEFPKEGPSILRIQQVVRGDSAAYFCASSPRPGTGGQEAFFGQGTRLTVV.

The table lists this clone with a few counts. The chain carries TRBV7-2 and TRBJ1-5; D call uncertain. Germline V lookup: CDR1 SGHTA, CDR2 FQGNSA. The CDR3 is made up of 15 amino acids. V was cut by 3 bases and J by 3 bases, with 12 bases left in between. DNA for the CDR3: TGTGCCAGCAGCTTGGGCCGGGCGTACAATCAGCCCCAGCATTTT. Its translation is CASSLGRAYNQPQHF.

This chain joins TRBV27 and TRBJ2-2; maybe TRBD1 (5 bases). V was cut by 2 bases and J by 3 bases, with 13 bases left in between. This CDR3 is 16 amino acids long. Germline V gene lookup returns CDR1 MNHEY and CDR2 SMNVEV (reference sequence). The CDR3 DNA follows: TGTGCCAGCAGTTTAGCAGGGCCTCCGTACACCGGGGAGCTGTTTTTT. This encodes CASSLAGPPYTGELFF.

The table lists this clone with many counts. J is TRBJ1-1 and V is TRBV7-9, with 7 bases lining up with TRBD1. Germline trimming cut 5 bases from V and 6 bases from J; bases unmatched to any gene: 9. CDR1 is SEHNR and CDR2 is FQNEAQ in the germline V gene (reference sequence). This CDR3 region has 14 residues. CDR3 amino acids: CASSVDRAVAEAFF. Here the CDR3 DNA reads TGTGCCAGCAGCGTAGACAGGGCTGTCGCTGAAGCTTTCTTT.

The count of this clone is one. The rearrangement uses TRBV19 and TRBJ2-1, with 10 bases matching TRBD2. The CDR3 has 16 amino acids. J was trimmed by 4 bases and V by 3 bases; bases with no gene match: 6. Germline CDR1 and CDR2: LNHDA and SQIVND (reference sequence). CDR3 DNA sequence: TGTGCCAGTAGTATCTTGACTAGCGGGCTTTACAATGAGCAGTTCTTC. Translating gives CASSILTSGLYNEQFF.

The V and J genes are TRBV7-2 and TRBJ1-5, with TRBD1 as a possible D gene (5 bases). The CDR3 consists of 14 residues. Germline-derived CDR1 and CDR2 are SGHTA and FQGNSA. V lost 5 bases and J lost 5, with 13 bases in between. The CDR3 sequence is CASSEGGGDQPQHF. The CDR3 DNA reads as TGTGCCAGCAGCGAAGGAGGAGGGGATCAGCCCCAGCATTTT.

This clone has a count of ten or more. This sequence joins TRBV10-3 and TRBJ1-1, with D unclear. Germline V gene lookup returns CDR1 ENHRY and CDR2 SYGVKD. The CDR3 contains 13 residues. V lost 5 bases, J lost 0 bases, and 7 bases lay in between. The CDR3 coding sequence is TGTGCCATCAGTCTGGAGATGAACACTGAAGCTTTCTTT. Amino acids: CAISLEMNTEAFF.

Only one count was recorded for this clone. The genes are TRBV11-3 and TRBJ2-2; 8 nucleotides match TRBD2. The CDR3 consists of 15 residues. Germline CDR1 SGHNT, CDR2 YENEEA. V lost 6 bases, J lost 3 bases, and 6 bases stayed unmatched. The CDR3 sequence: CASSSEAGDTGELFF. For the CDR3, the DNA is TGTGCCAGCAGTTCAGAAGCGGGAGACACCGGGGAGCTGTTTTTT. The full variable domain, its missing parts supplied by reference TRBV11-3 and TRBJ2-2, is EAGVVQSPRYKIIEKKQPVAFWCNPISGHNTLYWYLQNLGQGPELLIRYENEEAVDDSQLPKDRFSAERLKGVDSTLKIQPAELGDSAVYLCASSSEAGDTGELFFGEGSRLTVL.

The chain couples TRBV28 to TRBJ1-1; TRBD1 might be the D (5 bases). The germline V and J ends were trimmed by 5 bases and 9 bases, with 16 bases remaining between them. CDR3 length: 13 amino acids. CDR1 MDHEN and CDR2 SYDVKM come from the germline V gene. The CDR3 region is CASSPPSGVKAFF. CDR3 DNA: TGTGCCAGCAGTCCCCCGTCGGGGGTGAAAGCTTTCTTT.

With regard to this clone: A far larger clone is one nucleotide away, so this likely arose from a read error. Other DNA sequences within the sample encode an identical CDR3. The CDR3 here is CAWKTVRLAAKETQYF. The CDR3 DNA sequence: TGCGCCTGGAAGACGGTTCGCCTAGCGGCCAAAGAGACCCAGTACTTC. The V call is TRBV30, the J call TRBJ2-5, with 7 bases lining up with TRBD2. This CDR3 is 16 amino acids long. The germline gives CDR1 GTSNPN, CDR2 SVGIG (reference sequence).

The V and J genes are TRBV25-1 and TRBJ1-1; a weak D match, TRBD1 (5 bases). The CDR3 covers 15 residues. Trimming removed 1 base from V and 12 bases from J, with 21 bases in between. Germline loops: CDR1 MGHDK, CDR2 SYGVNS. CDR3 bases: TGTGCCAGCAGTGAATCAGGCTTGGCAGGGTTCATGTCTTTCTTT. It codes for CASSESGLAGFMSFF.

On this clone: Other DNA variants within this sample encode the same CDR3. This chain links TRBV2 with TRBJ1-1, with D perhaps matching TRBD1 (5 bases). Trimming left V 6 bases short and J 0 bases short, with 8 bases between. The CDR3 is 13 residues long. Germline CDR1 SNHLY, CDR2 FYNNEI. CDR3 coding DNA: TGTGCCAGCAGGCCGGGGGTGAACACTGAAGCTTTCTTT. Its protein product is CASRPGVNTEAFF.

The rearrangement links TRBV5-4 to TRBJ2-3; D not resolved. This CDR3 is 14 amino acids long. V lost 1 base and J lost 4, with 10 bases in between. Germline V gene data show CDR1 as SGHNT and CDR2 as YYREEE (reference sequence). The CDR3: CASSLRPLADTQYF. DNA of the CDR3: TGTGCCAGCAGCTTGAGGCCGTTGGCAGATACGCAGTATTTT.

This clone was observed a few times. This chain joins TRBV6-5 and TRBJ2-5, with 13 bases that match TRBD2. CDR1 is MNHEY and CDR2 is SVGAGI in the germline V gene. With 7 bases clipped from V and 5 bases from J, the junction kept 7 bases outside the gene matches. The CDR3 sequence is 15 residues long. CDR3 in amino acids: CASNRLAGGMETQYF. CDR3 DNA: TGTGCCAGCAATAGACTAGCGGGAGGAATGGAGACCCAGTACTTC.

Note on this clone: A much bigger clone sits one base away, suggesting this may be a read error. The sample holds other DNA sequences that translate to the same CDR3. This sequence joins TRBV18 and TRBJ2-2, with D hard to call. Germline CDR1 reads KGHSH; CDR2 reads LQKENI. CDR3 length: 13 amino acids. V dropped 3 bases and J dropped 5 bases, with 7 bases sitting between them. This chain's CDR3 is CASSPWETGELFF. The DNA for the CDR3 is TGTGCCAGCTCACCGTGGGAAACCGGGGAGCTGTTTTTT.